The 29 T cell receptor beta chains listed next were all sequenced from one sample in a study of identical twins. TCRdb used MiXCR to reprocess the 5' RACE reads, holding one entry per CDR3 protein. The sample holds fewer than 550,000 distinct CDR3 sequences; 15% are singletons and the top ten take less than 0.5%. This sample also belongs to another study, concerning yellow fever vaccine responses in identical twins.

The material sequenced was CD4+ T cells sorted from blood. These receptors were taken from a woman aged 18-29 years in good health.

The CDR3 spells CASSYSIQSYNEQFF. The DNA of the CDR3 is TGTGCCAGCAGTTACTCGATTCAGTCCTACAATGAGCAGTTCTTC. The genes are TRBV6-5 and TRBJ2-1, with D unclear. Germline CDR1 MNHEY, CDR2 SVGAGI. This CDR3 comprises 15 residues. Trimming shortened V by 0 bases and J by 1 base, and 7 bases separated the two germline ends.

V and J are TRBV25-1 and TRBJ1-5, with D hard to call. CDR3 size: 14 residues. Per the germline V gene, CDR1 is MGHDK and CDR2 is SYGVNS. V was clipped by 3 bases and J by 8 bases, with 14 bases between them. DNA of the CDR3: TGTGCCAGCAGTGAGCCAAGGGCCGGGGAGCCCCAGCATTTT. This codes for CASSEPRAGEPQHF.

A few counts support this clonotype. The chain is built from TRBV24-1 and TRBJ2-5; D not certain. This CDR3 is built from 15 residues. Germline CDR1 KGHDR, CDR2 SFDVKD. The DNA of the CDR3 is TGTGTCCCACGTGACGGGCCCTTTACCCAAGAGACCCAGTACTTC. This translates into CVPRDGPFTQETQYF.

In its sample, this clonotype was seen a few times. V gene TRBV5-1 combines with J gene TRBJ1-3, with a weak D call TRBD1 (6 bases). Germline CDR1 is SGHRS and CDR2 is YFSETQ. V was trimmed by 4 bases and J by 2 bases, leaving 13 bases between them. This CDR3 spans 15 amino acids. This CDR3 reads CASSLDRSTGNTIYF. CDR3 bases: TGCGCCAGCAGCCTCGACAGGTCCACTGGAAACACCATATATTTT.

In its sample, this clonotype was seen a few times. V gene TRBV5-1 combines with J gene TRBJ2-6; TRBD2 agrees at 11 bases. This CDR3 comprises 19 residues. The germline V gene encodes CDR1 SGHRS and CDR2 YFSETQ. V trimming: 3 bases; J trimming: 0 bases; junction bases outside the gene matches: 8. In nucleotides, the CDR3 is TGCGCCAGCAGCTCCATAATAGCGGGAGGGAACTCTGGGGCCAACGTCCTGACTTTC. Amino acid sequence: CASSSIIAGGNSGANVLTF. The full variable domain, with the rest looked up from reference TRBV5-1 and TRBJ2-6, is KAGVTQTPRYLIKTRGQQVTLSCSPISGHRSVSWYQQTPGQGLQFLFEYFSETQRNKGNFPGRFSGRQFSNSRSEMNVSTLELGDSALYLCASSSIIAGGNSGANVLTFGAGSRLTVL.

This clonotype was seen a handful of times. The chain joins TRBV7-9 to TRBJ2-1; no definite D call. Trimming removed 3 bases from V and 9 bases from J, with 15 bases in between. In germline, CDR1 is SEHNR, CDR2 FQNEAQ (reference sequence). The CDR3 covers 14 residues. CDR3 amino acids: CASSLGRVPSEQFF. The CDR3, as DNA: TGTGCCAGCAGCTTGGGTAGAGTCCCTAGTGAGCAGTTCTTC.

V usage is TRBV12-3 or TRBV12-4 and J usage is TRBJ2-7, with D possibly matching TRBD1 (6 bases). This CDR3 spans 15 amino acids. V shed 4 bases and J shed 4 bases, with 17 bases lying between them. The CDR3, as DNA: TGTGCCAGCAGTTCACGATCGACAGGTGGTTACGAGCAGTACTTC. This sequence encodes CASSSRSTGGYEQYF.

This clonotype was counted between two and nine times. The chain carries TRBV7-7 and TRBJ2-2, with TRBD2 identical over 13 bases. This CDR3 has 15 amino acids. Germline V CDR1 and CDR2: SSHAT, FNYEAQ (reference sequence). V gave up 7 bases and J gave up 7 bases; unmatched junction bases: 6. The DNA for the CDR3 is TGTGCCAGCACCCGGACTAGCGGGGGAGACGGGGAGCTGTTTTTT. It specifies CASTRTSGGDGELFF.

This clonotype was detected many times. The chain carries TRBV12-3 or TRBV12-4 and TRBJ1-4; a possible D gene is TRBD1 (6 bases). CDR3 length: 11 amino acids. The V end was cut by 6 bases, the J end by 14 bases, with 13 bases between. CDR3 sequence reads: CASSSGAGLFF. CDR3 coding DNA: TGTGCCAGCAGCTCAGGGGCAGGGCTGTTTTTT.

There are a few counts of this clonotype. The V and J genes are TRBV29-1 and TRBJ2-3; D remains ambiguous. The CDR3 contains 12 residues. Germline-derived CDR1 and CDR2 are SQVTM and ANQGSEA. V lost 3 bases, J lost 2 bases, and 6 bases lay in between. The CDR3 sequence is CSVDRHTDTQYF. In DNA, the CDR3 is TGCAGCGTTGATCGCCACACAGATACGCAGTATTTT.

J is TRBJ2-3 and V is TRBV28; 7 bases map to TRBD1. V shed 8 bases, J shed 2 bases, and the junction held 13 bases outside the gene matches. CDR1 and CDR2 (germline): MDHEN, SYDVKM. CDR3 length: 16 residues. In DNA form, the CDR3 reads TGTGCCAGCGGCCGACAGGGACCAAACCCCACAGATACGCAGTATTTT. Its protein product is CASGRQGPNPTDTQYF.

This clonotype was counted a few times. This rearrangement joins TRBV6-2 or TRBV6-3 to TRBJ2-4; possibly TRBD2 for D (5 bases). Germline lookup yields CDR1 MNHEY and CDR2 SVGEGT. The germline V and J ends were trimmed by 0 bases and 3 bases, with 12 bases remaining between them. CDR3 size: 16 residues. The CDR3 loop is CASSYSSGVVKNIQYF. The CDR3 DNA reads TGTGCCAGCAGTTACTCGTCCGGGGTGGTCAAAAACATTCAGTACTTC.

This clonotype has just a few counts. The V and J genes are TRBV12-3 or TRBV12-4 and TRBJ2-3; no definite D call. The CDR3 covers 14 residues. V was trimmed by 5 bases and J by 6 bases, leaving 15 bases between them. The DNA for the CDR3 is TGTGCCAGCAGTCGGGCGGACGGCTGGGATACGCAGTATTTT. Protein sequence: CASSRADGWDTQYF.

This clonotype was detected only a few times. V usage is TRBV5-1 and J usage is TRBJ2-7, with TRBD1 identical over 10 bases. The V segment lost 0 bases and the J segment 3 bases; nucleotides outside the gene matches: 6. The germline gives CDR1 SGHRS, CDR2 YFSETQ. The CDR3 loop spans 16 amino acids. The CDR3 DNA sequence: TGCGCCAGCAGCTTGGCGGGACAGGGGTTGTACTACGAGCAGTACTTC. It codes for CASSLAGQGLYYEQYF.

The rearrangement joins TRBV11-2 to TRBJ2-1, with D perhaps TRBD2 (5 bases). The V gene lost 6 bases and the J gene lost 6 bases, with 15 bases spanning the gap. CDR3 size: 14 residues. CDR1 and CDR2 (germline): SGHAT, FQNNGV. DNA for the CDR3: TGTGCCAGCAGATGGACCGGAGGAGGCAATGAGCAGTTCTTC. Protein sequence: CASRWTGGGNEQFF. Full variable domain (missing parts from reference TRBV11-2 and TRBJ2-1): EAGVAQSPRYKIIEKRQSVAFWCNPISGHATLYWYQQILGQGPKLLIQFQNNGVVDDSQLPKDRFSAERLKGVDSTLKIQPAKLEDSAVYLCASRWTGGGNEQFFGPGTRLTVL.

This clonotype has at least ten counts. J is TRBJ1-1 and V is TRBV28; 7 bases align to TRBD1. The CDR3 is made up of 15 amino acids. The V gene end was trimmed by 2 bases and the J gene end by 6 bases; junction bases not matched to a gene: 9. Per germline, CDR1 MDHEN and CDR2 SYDVKM. This chain's CDR3 is CASSLSGDSHPEAFF. The CDR3 DNA follows: TGTGCCAGCAGTTTAAGTGGGGACAGTCATCCTGAAGCTTTCTTT.

This clonotype occurred a few times. This chain connects TRBV4-2 to TRBJ2-7; 12 nucleotides line up with TRBD2. CDR3 length equals 15 residues. Germline lookup yields CDR1 LGHNA and CDR2 YNFKEQ. With V trimmed by 8 bases and J by 1 base, 6 bases remained unmatched. CDR3 amino acids: CASGEGLAGSYEQYF. In DNA form, the CDR3 reads TGTGCCAGCGGGGAGGGACTAGCGGGTTCCTACGAGCAGTACTTC.

In its sample, this clonotype was seen a few times. The genes are TRBV18 and TRBJ1-2; D is possibly TRBD1 (5 bases). Germline V gene lookup returns CDR1 KGHSH and CDR2 LQKENI. This CDR3 contains 17 residues. V lost 2 bases and J 6 bases, leaving 22 bases between the germline ends. The CDR3 loop reads CASSPGLRQTDGDGYTF. The CDR3 DNA is TGTGCCAGCTCACCAGGCCTCCGACAGACCGACGGGGATGGCTACACCTTC. Together with reference TRBV18 and TRBJ1-2, the CDR3 gives the full variable domain: NAGVMQNPRHLVRRRGQEARLRCSPMKGHSHVYWYRQLPEEGLKFMVYLQKENIIDESGMPKERFSAEFPKEGPSILRIQQVVRGDSAAYFCASSPGLRQTDGDGYTFGSGTRLTVV.

The chain links TRBV12-5 to TRBJ2-3, with D unresolved. There are 14 residues in the CDR3. The ends were cut back, 2 bases at V and 0 bases at J, with 6 bases in the middle. Germline V gene data show CDR1 as LGHNT and CDR2 as FRNRAP. In DNA form, the CDR3 reads TGTGCTAGTGGTTTGAGTCAGAGCACAGATACGCAGTATTTT. It encodes CASGLSQSTDTQYF.

This clonotype was detected only a few times. CDR3 coding DNA: TGTGCCAGCAGCCCATGGGGCAGGGACTATGGCTACACCTTC. Amino acid sequence: CASSPWGRDYGYTF. The chain has TRBV3-1 and TRBJ1-2, with D perhaps TRBD1 (5 bases). The V end was cut by 4 bases, the J end by 3 bases, with 12 bases between. Germline V lookup: CDR1 LGHDT, CDR2 YNNKEL (reference sequence). The CDR3 is 14 residues long.

This rearrangement joins TRBV3-1 to TRBJ1-1; D is unresolved. Germline V gene lookup returns CDR1 LGHDT and CDR2 YNNKEL (reference sequence). The CDR3 is made up of 13 amino acids. Between the trimmed V and J ends, which lost 4 bases and 8 bases, there was a span of 14 bases. The CDR3 DNA sequence: TGTGCCAGCAGCCCCCGCCTCGGTGAGGAAGCTTTCTTT. It yields the protein CASSPRLGEEAFF. The full variable domain, with the rest looked up from reference TRBV3-1 and TRBJ1-1, is DTAVSQTPKYLVTQMGNDKSIKCEQNLGHDTMYWYKQDSKKFLKIMFSYNNKELIINETVPNRFSPKSPDKAHLNLHINSLELGDSAVYFCASSPRLGEEAFFGQGTRLTVV.

This clonotype was seen a few times. The rearrangement links TRBV20-1 to TRBJ2-1; tentatively, D is TRBD2 (5 bases). Germline values: CDR1 DFQATT, CDR2 SNEGSKA (reference sequence). V gave up 2 bases and J gave up 2 bases, with 13 bases separating them. CDR3 length equals 15 residues. The CDR3 DNA reads as TGCAGTGCTAGATACGGCGGGCTAACCTACAATGAGCAGTTCTTC. This translates into CSARYGGLTYNEQFF.

This clonotype was observed a few times. The chain combines TRBV5-1 with TRBJ2-1; D might be TRBD2 (5 bases). The germline V and J ends were trimmed by 1 base and 8 bases, with 16 bases remaining between them. Germline V gives CDR1 SGHRS, CDR2 YFSETQ. This CDR3 is 15 amino acids long. CDR3 nucleotides: TGCGCCAGCAGCTTGCTGAGGGTGGGTGGTGATGAGCAGTTCTTC. Its translation is CASSLLRVGGDEQFF. The full variable domain, its missing parts supplied by reference TRBV5-1 and TRBJ2-1, is KAGVTQTPRYLIKTRGQQVTLSCSPISGHRSVSWYQQTPGQGLQFLFEYFSETQRNKGNFPGRFSGRQFSNSRSEMNVSTLELGDSALYLCASSLLRVGGDEQFFGPGTRLTVL.

This clonotype was found a few times. The gene calls are TRBV6-4 and TRBJ2-1; TRBD2 aligns across 10 bases. CDR1 is MRHNA, CDR2 SNTAGT, per germline. This CDR3 has 17 amino acids. V dropped 10 bases and J dropped 0; count of bases not matched to a gene: 12. The CDR3 coding sequence is TGTGCCAAAGGACTAGCGGAAATAATGAGCTCCTACAATGAGCAGTTCTTC. The encoded protein is CAKGLAEIMSSYNEQFF.

There are many counts of this clonotype. This chain connects TRBV3-1 to TRBJ1-5; TRBD1 matches 7 bases. The germline CDR1 and CDR2 sequences are LGHDT and YNNKEL (reference sequence). The length of the CDR3 is 14 residues. The J segment lost 0 bases and the V segment lost 10 bases, leaving 6 bases of the junction unmatched. CDR3 DNA: TGTGCCACGACCGGGACAGATAGCAATCAGCCCCAGCATTTT. It is translated as CATTGTDSNQPQHF.

A few counts support this clonotype. J is TRBJ2-5 and V is TRBV28; D is perhaps TRBD2 (6 bases). The CDR3 has 14 residues. The ends were cut back, 6 bases at V and 2 bases at J, with 13 bases in the middle. Per the germline V gene, CDR1 is MDHEN and CDR2 is SYDVKM. The DNA for the CDR3 is TGTGCCAGCAGGGCCCCCGGGGGACAAGAGACCCAGTACTTC. Translation gives CASRAPGGQETQYF.

The chain carries TRBV3-1 and TRBJ1-1; no clear D. Trimming took off 0 bases at V and 7 bases at J, with 15 bases between the two ends. This CDR3 has 15 residues. Looked up from germline, CDR1 is LGHDT and CDR2 is YNNKEL (reference sequence). The CDR3 region has the DNA TGTGCCAGCAGCCAAGATTTACGACAAGGCGTTGAAGCTTTCTTT. It specifies CASSQDLRQGVEAFF.

The rearrangement uses TRBV18 and TRBJ1-1; TRBD1 matches 7 bases. The CDR3 length is 13 residues. Germline V gene lookup returns CDR1 KGHSH and CDR2 LQKENI. Trimming cost V 3 bases and J 6 bases; bases outside gene matches: 4. CDR3 loop: CASSPQGGAEAFF. CDR3 nucleotides: TGTGCCAGCTCACCCCAGGGGGGGGCTGAAGCTTTCTTT.

The V and J genes are TRBV7-8 and TRBJ2-3; possibly TRBD2 for D (5 bases). Deletions cut 5 bases from V and 7 bases from J, with 10 bases between. Germline values: CDR1 SGHVS, CDR2 FQNEAQ. The CDR3 runs 12 residues. For the CDR3, the DNA is TGTGCCAGCAGCCCCGCGGGTAATACGCAGTATTTT. Translated: CASSPAGNTQYF. Together with reference TRBV7-8 and TRBJ2-3, the CDR3 gives the full variable domain: GAGVSQSPRYKVAKRGQDVALRCDPISGHVSLFWYQQALGQGPEFLTYFQNEAQLDKSGLPSDRFFAERPEGSVSTLKIQRTQQEDSAVYLCASSPAGNTQYFGPGTRLTVL.